These 24 T cell receptor beta chains were all obtained from the same sample, sequenced in a study of post-analysis software for immune sequencing data. No cognate antigen is known for these TCRs. Study conclusions and caveats: Comparison of patients with controls showed a handful of TRBV segments more frequent in patients, TRBV5-6, TRBV5-1 and TRBV20-1 among them.

Each TCR beta cDNA library carried unique molecular identifiers. TCRdb reprocessed the PCR reads via MiXCR and lists one record per CDR3 protein. Found here are under 900,000 distinct CDR3 sequences, roughly 50% of them singletons; the top ten hold approximately 4.5%. Sequencing input: blood. Source of these receptors: a girl between 5 and 17 years old with multiple sclerosis.

The chain uses TRBV29-1 and TRBJ2-7; TRBD2 is a possible D gene (5 bases). The germline CDR1 and CDR2 sequences are SQVTM and ANQGSEA. The CDR3 spans 13 residues. Deletions cut 6 bases from V and 3 bases from J, with 15 bases between. Here the CDR3 reads CSVPLGKNYEQYF. In DNA form, the CDR3 reads TGCAGCGTCCCACTAGGGAAAAACTACGAGCAGTACTTC.

This clonotype has only a few counts. The chain links TRBV18 to TRBJ2-7; a weak D match, TRBD1 (6 bases). V gave up 5 bases and J gave up 0 bases, with 11 bases separating them. This CDR3 is built from 14 residues. Germline CDR1 and CDR2: KGHSH and LQKENI. The CDR3 here is CASSFLDSSYEQYF. CDR3 coding DNA: TGTGCCAGCTCATTCTTGGACAGCTCCTACGAGCAGTACTTC.

Only a few counts were recorded for this clonotype. CDR3 nucleotide sequence: TGCAGCGCATCGACAGGGGATAATTCACCCCTCCACTTT. Translating it yields CSASTGDNSPLHF. The rearrangement uses TRBV29-1 and TRBJ1-6; 8 nucleotides match TRBD1. V dropped 7 bases and J dropped 5; count of bases not matched to a gene: 4. CDR1 is SQVTM and CDR2 is ANQGSEA in the germline V gene. CDR3 length: 13 amino acids.

This clonotype was picked up a small number of times. CDR3 DNA sequence: TGCAGCGTTGTCCTAAAGGGGGGGGGTCCCAATGAGCAGTTCTTC. Its translation: CSVVLKGGGPNEQFF. The rearrangement uses TRBV29-1 and TRBJ2-1; possibly TRBD2 for D (7 bases). The CDR3 is made up of 15 amino acids. Trimming took 4 bases from V and 6 from J, leaving 19 bases between them. In germline, CDR1 is SQVTM, CDR2 ANQGSEA.

This clonotype has only a few counts. This chain connects TRBV9 to TRBJ2-1; no definite D call. The J call may be wrong; the DNA end is better matched by TRBJ2-7. The CDR3 has 15 amino acids. The germline V gene has CDR1 SGDLS and CDR2 YYNGEE. Here the CDR3 reads CASSPLPGPTYEQYF. CDR3 nucleotide sequence: TGTGCCAGCAGCCCCCTGCCGGGTCCGACCTACGAGCAGTACTTC.

V gene TRBV12-3 or TRBV12-4 combines with J gene TRBJ2-7, with 7 bases matching TRBD2. The CDR3 spans 13 residues. V dropped 6 bases and J dropped 3; count of bases not matched to a gene: 5. The chain's CDR3 is CASRLASGYEQYF. In DNA, the CDR3 is TGTGCCAGCAGGCTAGCTAGCGGCTACGAGCAGTACTTC.

This clonotype was counted only a few times. The chain recombines TRBV29-1 with TRBJ2-3, with 7 bases aligning to TRBD2. With 5 bases clipped from V and 2 bases from J, the junction kept 10 bases outside the gene matches. The CDR3 runs 15 residues. The germline V gene has CDR1 SQVTM and CDR2 ANQGSEA. The CDR3 loop is CSVLPGTTHTDTQYF. The CDR3 DNA is TGCAGCGTTCTCCCGGGGACTACCCACACAGATACGCAGTATTTT.

The gene calls are TRBV15 and TRBJ2-6, with 9 bases that match TRBD1. The CDR3 runs to 20 residues. From germline, CDR1 is LNHNV and CDR2 YYDKDF (reference sequence). The trim removed 1 base at V and 3 bases at J, leaving 13 bases unmatched. The CDR3 loop reads CATSRVYQPGTGFGANVLTF. In DNA form, the CDR3 reads TGTGCCACCAGCAGAGTGTACCAACCCGGGACAGGGTTTGGGGCCAACGTCCTGACTTTC.

The chain recombines TRBV12-3 or TRBV12-4 with TRBJ2-5; the D gene could be TRBD1 or TRBD2 (5 bases each). The CDR3 runs to 15 residues. The V gene lost 5 bases and the J gene lost 4 bases, with 17 bases spanning the gap. CDR3 amino acids: CASSMGTEIRETQYF. DNA of the CDR3: TGTGCCAGCAGTATGGGGACCGAGATAAGAGAGACCCAGTACTTC.

CDR3 nucleotide sequence: TGTGCCAGCTCGTCAGGGCGGCTGAGAGCTTTCTTT. This codes for CASSSGRLRAFF. The V and J genes are TRBV6-2 or TRBV6-3 and TRBJ1-1; TRBD1 is a possible D gene (5 bases). The germline gives CDR1 MNHEY, CDR2 SVGEGT. The CDR3 covers 12 residues. Trimming removed 8 bases from V and 10 bases from J, with 17 bases in between.

The chain couples TRBV5-5 to TRBJ1-5, with 9 bases identical to TRBD1. The CDR3 totals 15 residues. CDR1 is SGHKS, CDR2 YYEKEE, per germline (reference sequence). Unmatched junction bases numbered 6, after V lost 3 bases and J lost 5 bases. The CDR3 DNA is TGTGCCAGCAGCTACGCCGGGACAGGGTATCAGCCCCAGCATTTT. It specifies CASSYAGTGYQPQHF. The complete variable domain, with remaining parts taken from reference TRBV5-5 and TRBJ1-5, reads DAGVTQSPTHLIKTRGQQVTLRCSPISGHKSVSWYQQVLGQGPQFIFQYYEKEERGRGNFPDRFSARQFPNYSSELNVNALLLGDSALYLCASSYAGTGYQPQHFGDGTRLSIL.

This clonotype was found a few times. The gene calls are TRBV20-1 and TRBJ2-5; unclear D gene. There are 15 residues in the CDR3. Trimming removed 5 bases at V and 1 base at J, with 17 bases between. Germline values: CDR1 DFQATT, CDR2 SNEGSKA (reference sequence). CDR3 DNA: TGCAGTGCTCCCAATATGGGAAGCGCCCAAGAGACCCAGTACTTC. It specifies CSAPNMGSAQETQYF.

The CDR3 DNA reads TGTGCCAGCAGTGGGGGCCTCTCCCCTCCTGAAGCTTTCTTT. Its translation is CASSGGLSPPEAFF. The chain has TRBV25-1 and TRBJ1-1; possible D gene TRBD1, 5 bases. V shed 4 bases and J shed 6 bases, with 15 bases lying between them. CDR1 is MGHDK and CDR2 is SYGVNS in the germline V gene. This CDR3 has 14 residues.

Only a few counts were recorded for this clonotype. J is TRBJ2-7 and V is TRBV5-5; a weak D match, TRBD1 (5 bases). CDR1 and CDR2 (germline): SGHKS, YYEKEE (reference sequence). The V end was cut by 1 base, the J end by 0 bases, with 17 bases between. The CDR3 length is 17 residues. CDR3 protein: CASSLRWGTGTSYEQYF. The CDR3 DNA sequence: TGTGCCAGCAGCTTGAGGTGGGGAACAGGAACCTCCTACGAGCAGTACTTC.

A few counts support this clonotype. The chain couples TRBV29-1 to TRBJ2-3, with a possible D match to TRBD1 (6 bases). The germline V gene has CDR1 SQVTM and CDR2 ANQGSEA. With 4 bases removed from V and 3 bases from J, the gap between germline ends came to 11 bases. CDR3 length: 13 amino acids. CDR3 DNA: TGCAGCGTTGGCCAGGGGCAGACAGATACGCAGTATTTT. It specifies CSVGQGQTDTQYF.

The chain is built from TRBV6-5 and TRBJ1-5; a possible D gene is TRBD1 (5 bases). CDR1 is MNHEY, CDR2 SVGAGI, per germline. V was trimmed by 0 bases and J by 2 bases, leaving 17 bases between them. The CDR3 covers 18 residues. The CDR3 loop is CASSYSIGDGGGNQPQHF. In DNA, the CDR3 is TGTGCCAGCAGTTACTCGATCGGGGACGGGGGGGGCAATCAGCCCCAGCATTTT.

The CDR3 sequence: CASIGSSYNEQYF. CDR3 nucleotide sequence: TGTGCCAGCATCGGAAGCTCCTACAATGAGCAGTACTTC. J is TRBJ2-7 and V is TRBV28; D not resolved. V gave up 7 bases and J gave up 7 bases, with 17 bases separating them. The CDR3 is 13 amino acids. Germline V gives CDR1 MDHEN, CDR2 SYDVKM.

The CDR3 DNA reads as TGTGCCAGCATTTTTGACGTCGCCCAGGGAGATACGCAGTATTTT. This codes for CASIFDVAQGDTQYF. This chain joins TRBV12-3 or TRBV12-4 and TRBJ2-3; D is possibly TRBD1 (5 bases). The CDR3 is 15 amino acids. V lost 7 bases to trimming and J lost 5 bases, with 19 bases between them.

J is TRBJ2-5 and V is TRBV7-3; no clear D gene. Germline V gene sequence: CDR1 SGHTA, CDR2 FQGTGA. CDR3 size: 13 residues. Deletions cut 5 bases from V and 5 bases from J, with 12 bases between. The CDR3 bases are TGTGCCAGCAGCCCCAGTCATCGGGAGACCCAGTACTTC. Translated: CASSPSHRETQYF.

Note on this clonotype: One junction end disagrees with the germline gene, perhaps due to a read error. V is TRBV3-1 and J is TRBJ2-5, with D uncertain. Germline loops: CDR1 LGHDT, CDR2 YNNKEL (reference sequence). The CDR3 is made up of 12 amino acids. The CDR3 DNA follows: TGTGCCAACAGCCAAAACCAAGAGACCCAGTACTTC. This translates into CANSQNQETQYF.

The chain combines TRBV3-1 with TRBJ2-6, with 10 bases identical to TRBD2. The length of the CDR3 is 19 residues. V was pared by 2 bases and J by 3 bases, with 10 bases of the junction left unmatched. Germline V CDR1 and CDR2: LGHDT, YNNKEL (reference sequence). CDR3 loop: CASSQRSGRANFGANVLTF. The CDR3 DNA is TGTGCCAGCAGCCAACGGAGCGGGAGGGCCAATTTTGGGGCCAACGTCCTGACTTTC.

Only a few counts were recorded for this clonotype. This chain joins TRBV7-2 and TRBJ1-1; 7 nucleotides line up with TRBD1. This CDR3 has 13 amino acids. Germline V gene lookup returns CDR1 SGHTA and CDR2 FQGNSA. V lost 3 bases and J lost 11; bases outside the gene matches: 9. The CDR3 sequence is CASSFRQGGYAFF. In DNA, the CDR3 is TGTGCCAGCAGCTTTCGCCAGGGGGGTTACGCTTTCTTT. The variable domain in full, completed from reference TRBV7-2 and TRBJ1-1, reads GAGVSQSPSNKVTEKGKDVELRCDPISGHTALYWYRQSLGQGLEFLIYFQGNSAPDKSGLPSDRFSAERTGGSVSTLTIQRTQQEDSAVYLCASSFRQGGYAFFGQGTRLTVV.

This clonotype was recorded a few times. The chain couples TRBV6-5 to TRBJ2-7, with a possible D match to TRBD2 (5 bases). V was shortened by 6 bases and J by 6 bases, with 21 bases between the two germline ends. From germline, CDR1 is MNHEY and CDR2 SVGAGI. The CDR3 is made up of 15 amino acids. DNA for the CDR3: TGTGCCAGCAGGTCCCCTTGGGCGGGTCTGGGCGAGCAGTACTTC. Translation gives CASRSPWAGLGEQYF.

The table lists this clonotype with a few counts. The gene calls are TRBV12-3 or TRBV12-4 and TRBJ2-6; 10 bases are shared with TRBD1. V was clipped by 5 bases and J by 3 bases; unmatched bases: 7. This CDR3 has 17 residues. CDR3 DNA: TGTGCCAGCAGTCGCCGGGACAGGGGTAGTGGGGCCAACGTCCTGACTTTC. Encoded protein: CASSRRDRGSGANVLTF.